This entry is about one T cell receptor beta chain. This CDR3 is 13 amino acids long. Germline-derived CDR1 and CDR2 are SNHLY and FYNNEI. No DNA is given; TCRdb re-called the 5' RACE reads and lists each CDR3 protein once. The table lists 500,000 or so distinct CDR3 sequences. The data stem from a study of T cells expressing NK-cell markers. V gene TRBV2 combines with J gene TRBJ2-3; TCRdb returns TRBD1, unconfirmable since there is no DNA. The specimen was blood T cells: a sorted CD56 or NKG2C T cell subset, CD4+ or CD8+ T cells, or bulk PBMC T cells (not recorded which). This TCR derives from a young man in good health. CDR3 sequence: CASSEAFGGPQYF.